The source of this T cell receptor beta chain is a study of OX40 agonist ivuxolimab in advanced cancers. Study at large: Dose-escalation patients suffered from hepatocellular carcinoma, melanoma, renal cell or head and neck cancer. Patients achieving partial responses numbered three: one hepatocellular carcinoma case and two cutaneous melanoma cases.

Clones were read by immunoSEQ multiplex PCR, and TCRdb kept only the in-frame ones, dropping some. The sample carries 60,000 or so clones, about 92% recorded once. The CDR3 loop spans 16 amino acids. Trimming removed 3 bases from V and 6 bases from J; junction bases left unmatched: 13. Germline V gene sequence: CDR1 SEHNR, CDR2 FQNEAQ (reference sequence). This sequence joins TRBV7-9 and TRBJ2-7; TRBD1 matches 8 bases. The specimen comprised CD4+ or CD8+ T cells sorted from blood, sampled in a trial of the OX40 agonist ivuxolimab. This sequence originates from an adult with an advanced solid tumor such as melanoma, head and neck, liver or kidney cancer. CDR3 loop: CASSFWGDRPDFEQYF. Here the CDR3 DNA reads TGTGCCAGCAGCTTCTGGGGGGACAGGCCCGATTTCGAGCAGTACTTC.